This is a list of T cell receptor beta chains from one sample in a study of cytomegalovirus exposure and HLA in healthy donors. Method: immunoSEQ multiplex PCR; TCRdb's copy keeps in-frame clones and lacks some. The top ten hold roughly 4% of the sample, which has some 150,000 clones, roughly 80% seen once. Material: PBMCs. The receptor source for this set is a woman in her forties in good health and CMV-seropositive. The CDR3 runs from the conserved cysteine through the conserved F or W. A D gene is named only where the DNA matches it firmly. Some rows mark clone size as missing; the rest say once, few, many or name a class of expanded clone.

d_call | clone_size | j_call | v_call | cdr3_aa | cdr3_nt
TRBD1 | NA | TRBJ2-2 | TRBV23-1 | CASSQSHRGANTGELFF | TGCGCCAGCAGTCAATCCCACAGGGGAGCGAACACCGGGGAGCTGTTTTTT
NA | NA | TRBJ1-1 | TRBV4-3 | CASSQETGASRVFF | TGCGCCAGCAGCCAGGAGACAGGAGCTTCCCGAGTTTTCTTT
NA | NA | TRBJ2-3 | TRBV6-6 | CASRGLGPDTQYF | TGTGCCAGCAGGGGATTGGGGCCAGATACGCAGTATTTT
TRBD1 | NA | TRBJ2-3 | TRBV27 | CASNTGVAGTDTQYF | TGTGCCAGCAATACAGGGGTGGCGGGCACAGATACGCAGTATTTT
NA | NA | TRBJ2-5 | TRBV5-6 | CASSLKETQYF | TGTGCCAGCAGCCTAAAGGAGACCCAGTACTTC
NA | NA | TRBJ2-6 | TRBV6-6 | CASSPSSSGANVLTF | TGTGCCAGCAGCCCGTCTAGCTCTGGGGCCAACGTCCTGACTTTC
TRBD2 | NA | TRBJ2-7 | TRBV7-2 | CASSLGLASLSYEQYF | TGTGCCAGCAGCTTAGGACTAGCGAGCCTCTCCTACGAGCAGTACTTC
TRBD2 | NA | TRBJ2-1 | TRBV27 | CASAGAGANYNEQFF | TGTGCCAGCGCTGGGGCGGGAGCAAACTACAATGAGCAGTTCTTC
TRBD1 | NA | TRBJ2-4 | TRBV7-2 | CASSLKMGQGDIQYF | TGTGCCAGCAGCTTGAAAATGGGACAGGGGGACATTCAGTACTTC
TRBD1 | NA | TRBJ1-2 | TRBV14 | CASSATGVYGYTF | TGTGCCAGCAGCGCTACAGGGGTCTATGGCTACACCTTC
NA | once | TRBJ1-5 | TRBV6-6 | CASSYSSGGLGPQHF | TGTGCCAGCAGTTACTCTTCCGGAGGCCTGGGGCCCCAGCATTTT
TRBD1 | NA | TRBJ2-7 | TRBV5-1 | CASSTGQVAYEQYF | TGCGCCAGCAGCACCGGACAGGTGGCCTACGAGCAGTACTTC
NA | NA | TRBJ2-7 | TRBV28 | CASSSPPYEQYF | TGTGCCAGCAGCTCTCCTCCCTACGAGCAGTACTTC
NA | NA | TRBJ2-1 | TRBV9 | CASSEEGTDEQFF | TGTGCCAGCAGCGAGGAGGGCACGGATGAGCAGTTCTTC
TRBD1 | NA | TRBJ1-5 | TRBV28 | CASRNRGGIQPQHF | TGTGCCAGCAGGAACAGGGGTGGAATACAGCCCCAGCATTTT
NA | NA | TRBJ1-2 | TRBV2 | CASSFDISYGYTF | TGTGCCAGCAGTTTTGACATTAGCTATGGCTACACCTTC
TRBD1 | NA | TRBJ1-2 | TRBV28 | CASSQSRGQYGYTF | TGTGCCAGCAGCCAAAGCAGGGGGCAGTATGGCTACACCTTC
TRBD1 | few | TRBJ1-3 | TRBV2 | CASSATGVSGNTIYF | TGTGCCAGCAGTGCAACAGGGGTCTCTGGAAACACCATATATTTT
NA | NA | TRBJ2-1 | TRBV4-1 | CASRHISGYEQFF | TGCGCCAGCAGACATATTAGCGGCTACGAGCAGTTCTTC
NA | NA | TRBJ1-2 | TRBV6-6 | CASKPPGYGYTF | TGTGCCAGCAAACCACCCGGCTATGGCTACACCTTC
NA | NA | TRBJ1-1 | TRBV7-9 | CSSSSGATEAFF | TGTTCCAGCAGCTCAGGGGCCACTGAAGCTTTCTTT
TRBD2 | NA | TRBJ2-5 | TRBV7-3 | CASSLGSGSGETQYF | TGTGCCAGCAGCTTAGGTAGCGGGAGCGGCGAGACCCAGTACTTC
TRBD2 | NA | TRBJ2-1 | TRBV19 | CASSISSGGSGSSYNEQFF | TGTGCCAGTAGTATCTCTAGCGGGGGCTCTGGAAGCTCCTACAATGAGCAGTTCTTC
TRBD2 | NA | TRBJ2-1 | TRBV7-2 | CASSLWSGGSSYNEQFF | TGTGCCAGCAGCTTATGGTCGGGCGGGAGCTCCTACAATGAGCAGTTCTTC
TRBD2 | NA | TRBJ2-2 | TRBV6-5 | CASTAGGAGSGELFF | TGTGCCAGCACGGCCGGGGGGGCCGGTAGCGGGGAGCTGTTTTTT
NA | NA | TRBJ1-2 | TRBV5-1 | CASSLVGYGYTF | TGCGCCAGCAGCTTGGTCGGGTATGGCTACACCTTC
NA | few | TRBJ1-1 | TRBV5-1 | CASSLGGGTEAFF | TGCGCCAGCAGCTTGGGGGGAGGCACTGAAGCTTTCTTT